The TCR beta chain under discussion was sequenced for a study of identical twins. Germline lookup yields CDR1 ENHRY and CDR2 SYGVKD. V lost 2 bases, J lost 6 bases, and 2 bases stayed unmatched. The CDR3 runs to 15 residues. This clonotype was counted a few times. The cDNA had a unique molecular identifier and a template-switch universal primer site. TCRdb reprocessed the 5' RACE reads via MiXCR and lists one record per CDR3 protein. The sample has about 690,000 distinct CDR3 sequences, around 6% seen once; the top ten hold under 2%. The TCR comes from a man in his late teens or twenties in good health. The chain carries TRBV10-3 and TRBJ2-3, with TRBD2 matching over 13 bases. Input material: naive T cells sorted from blood. The CDR3 spells CAISERTSGSDTQYF. DNA for the CDR3: TGTGCCATCAGTGAGAGGACTAGCGGGAGTGATACGCAGTATTTT.